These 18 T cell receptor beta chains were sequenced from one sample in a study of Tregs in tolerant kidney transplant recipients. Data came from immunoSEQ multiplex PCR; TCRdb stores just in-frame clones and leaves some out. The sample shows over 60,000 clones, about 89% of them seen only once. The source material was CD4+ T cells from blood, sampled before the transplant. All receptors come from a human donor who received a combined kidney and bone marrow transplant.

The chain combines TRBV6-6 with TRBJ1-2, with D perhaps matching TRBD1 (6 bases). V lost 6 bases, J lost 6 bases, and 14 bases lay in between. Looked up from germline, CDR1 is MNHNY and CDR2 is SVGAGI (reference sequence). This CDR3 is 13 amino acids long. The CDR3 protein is CASSLQGRDGYTF. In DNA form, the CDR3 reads TGTGCCAGCAGCCTACAGGGTAGGGATGGCTACACCTTC.

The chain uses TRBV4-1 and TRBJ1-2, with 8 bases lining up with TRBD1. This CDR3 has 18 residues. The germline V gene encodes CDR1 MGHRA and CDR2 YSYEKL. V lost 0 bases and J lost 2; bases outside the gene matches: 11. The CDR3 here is CASSQDRGTGAQNYGYTF. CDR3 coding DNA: TGCGCCAGCAGCCAAGATCGGGGGACAGGAGCCCAAAACTATGGCTACACCTTC.

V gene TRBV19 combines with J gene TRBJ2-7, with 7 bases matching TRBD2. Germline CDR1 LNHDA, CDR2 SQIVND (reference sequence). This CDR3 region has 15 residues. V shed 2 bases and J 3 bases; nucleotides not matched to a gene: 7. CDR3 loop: CASSIMAGAGYEQYF. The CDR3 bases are TGTGCCAGTAGTATAATGGCGGGAGCGGGCTACGAGCAGTACTTC.

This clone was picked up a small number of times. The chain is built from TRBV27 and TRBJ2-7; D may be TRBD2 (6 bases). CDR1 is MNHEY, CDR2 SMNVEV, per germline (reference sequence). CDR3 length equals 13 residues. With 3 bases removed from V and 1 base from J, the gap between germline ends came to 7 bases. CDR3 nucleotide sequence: TGTGCCAGCAGTTTTCGGGAGTCCTACGAGCAGTACTTC. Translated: CASSFRESYEQYF.

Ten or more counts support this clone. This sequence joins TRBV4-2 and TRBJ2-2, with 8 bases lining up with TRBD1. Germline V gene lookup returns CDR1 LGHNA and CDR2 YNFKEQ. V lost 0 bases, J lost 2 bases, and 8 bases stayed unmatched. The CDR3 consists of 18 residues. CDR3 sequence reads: CASSQDQMTGANTGELFF. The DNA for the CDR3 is TGTGCCAGCAGCCAAGATCAGATGACAGGGGCTAACACCGGGGAGCTGTTTTTT.

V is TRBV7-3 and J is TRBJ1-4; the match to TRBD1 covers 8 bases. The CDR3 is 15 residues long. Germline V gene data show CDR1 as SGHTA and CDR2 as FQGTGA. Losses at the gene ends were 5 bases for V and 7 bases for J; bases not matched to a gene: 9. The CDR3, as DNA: TGTGCCAGCAGCCCAAGGACAGGGAGGCTTGAAAAACTGTTTTTT. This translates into CASSPRTGRLEKLFF.

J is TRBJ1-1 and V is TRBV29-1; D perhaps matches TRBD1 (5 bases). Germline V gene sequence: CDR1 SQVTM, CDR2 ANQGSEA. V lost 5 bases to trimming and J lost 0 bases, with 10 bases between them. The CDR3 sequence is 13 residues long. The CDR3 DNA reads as TGCAGCGTTCGGTCAGGGCTGAACACTGAAGCTTTCTTT. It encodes CSVRSGLNTEAFF.

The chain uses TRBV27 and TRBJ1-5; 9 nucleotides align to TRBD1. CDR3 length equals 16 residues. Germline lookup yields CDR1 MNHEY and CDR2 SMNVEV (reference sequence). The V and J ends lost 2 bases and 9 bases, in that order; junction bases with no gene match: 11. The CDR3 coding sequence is TGTGCCAGCAGTTTAGGGGGACAGGGCCGCCGTGGGCCCCAGCATTTT. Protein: CASSLGGQGRRGPQHF.

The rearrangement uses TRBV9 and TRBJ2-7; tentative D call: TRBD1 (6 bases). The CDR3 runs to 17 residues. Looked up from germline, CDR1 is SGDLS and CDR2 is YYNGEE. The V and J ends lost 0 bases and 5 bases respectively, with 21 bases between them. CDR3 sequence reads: CASSVAARQGQTHEQYF. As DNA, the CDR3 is TGTGCCAGCAGCGTAGCGGCGCGGCAGGGGCAAACCCACGAGCAGTACTTC.

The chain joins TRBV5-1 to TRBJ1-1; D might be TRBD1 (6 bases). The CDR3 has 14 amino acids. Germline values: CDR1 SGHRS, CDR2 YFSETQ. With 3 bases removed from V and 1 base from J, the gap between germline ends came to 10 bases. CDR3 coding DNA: TGCGCCAGCAGCTCCCCGGACAGGAACACTGAAGCTTTCTTT. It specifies CASSSPDRNTEAFF.

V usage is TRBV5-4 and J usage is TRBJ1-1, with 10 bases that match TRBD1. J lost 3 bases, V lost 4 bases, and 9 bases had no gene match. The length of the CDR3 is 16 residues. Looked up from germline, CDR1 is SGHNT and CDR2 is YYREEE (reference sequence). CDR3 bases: TGTGCCAGCAGCCCGCCGGGTGACAGGGGGCACACTGAAGCTTTCTTT. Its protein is CASSPPGDRGHTEAFF.

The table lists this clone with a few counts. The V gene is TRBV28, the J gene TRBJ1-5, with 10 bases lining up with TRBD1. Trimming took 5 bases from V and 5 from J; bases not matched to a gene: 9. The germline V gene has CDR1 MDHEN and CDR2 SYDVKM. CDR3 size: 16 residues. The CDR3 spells CASSTPGTGEHQPQHF. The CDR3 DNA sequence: TGTGCCAGCAGTACACCTGGGACAGGGGAACATCAGCCCCAGCATTTT.

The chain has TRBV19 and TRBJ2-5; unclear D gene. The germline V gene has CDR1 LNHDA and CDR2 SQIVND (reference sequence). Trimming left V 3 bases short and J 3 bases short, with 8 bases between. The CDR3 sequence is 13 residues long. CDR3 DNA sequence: TGTGCCAGTAGTATTCACCCAGAAGAGACCCAGTACTTC. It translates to CASSIHPEETQYF.

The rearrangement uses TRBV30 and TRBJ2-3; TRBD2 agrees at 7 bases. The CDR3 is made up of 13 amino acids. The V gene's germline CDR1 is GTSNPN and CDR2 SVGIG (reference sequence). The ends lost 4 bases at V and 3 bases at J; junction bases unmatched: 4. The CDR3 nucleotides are TGTGCCTGGAATGAGGGACTAACAGATACGCAGTATTTT. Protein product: CAWNEGLTDTQYF. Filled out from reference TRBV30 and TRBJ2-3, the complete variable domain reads SQTIHQWPATLVQPVGSPLSLECTVEGTSNPNLYWYRQAAGRGLQLLFYSVGIGQISSEVPQNLSASRPQDRQFILSSKKLLLSDSGFYLCAWNEGLTDTQYFGPGTRLTVL.

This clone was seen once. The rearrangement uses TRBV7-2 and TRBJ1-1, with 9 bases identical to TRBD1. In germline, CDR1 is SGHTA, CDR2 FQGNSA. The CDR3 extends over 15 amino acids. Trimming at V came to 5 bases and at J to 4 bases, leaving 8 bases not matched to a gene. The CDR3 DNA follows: TGTGCCAGCAGCCCTCCCGGGACAGGGTTCACTGAAGCTTTCTTT. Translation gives CASSPPGTGFTEAFF. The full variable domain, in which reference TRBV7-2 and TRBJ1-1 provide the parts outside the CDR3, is GAGVSQSPSNKVTEKGKDVELRCDPISGHTALYWYRQSLGQGLEFLIYFQGNSAPDKSGLPSDRFSAERTGGSVSTLTIQRTQQEDSAVYLCASSPPGTGFTEAFFGQGTRLTVV.

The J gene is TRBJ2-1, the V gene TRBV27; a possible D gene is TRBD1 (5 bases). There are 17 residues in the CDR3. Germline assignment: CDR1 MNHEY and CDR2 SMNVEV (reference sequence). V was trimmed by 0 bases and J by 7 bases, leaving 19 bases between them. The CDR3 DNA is TGTGCCAGCAGTTTATCGAGGCCCAGGGTGCTTGGTAATGAGCAGTTCTTC. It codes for CASSLSRPRVLGNEQFF.

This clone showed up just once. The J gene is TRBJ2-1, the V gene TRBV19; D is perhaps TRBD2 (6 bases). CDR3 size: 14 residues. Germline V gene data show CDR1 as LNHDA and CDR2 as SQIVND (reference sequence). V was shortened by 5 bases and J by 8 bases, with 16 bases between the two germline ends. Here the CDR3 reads CASSLRAGEDEQFF. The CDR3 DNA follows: TGTGCCAGTAGTCTCCGAGCCGGGGAGGATGAGCAGTTCTTC.

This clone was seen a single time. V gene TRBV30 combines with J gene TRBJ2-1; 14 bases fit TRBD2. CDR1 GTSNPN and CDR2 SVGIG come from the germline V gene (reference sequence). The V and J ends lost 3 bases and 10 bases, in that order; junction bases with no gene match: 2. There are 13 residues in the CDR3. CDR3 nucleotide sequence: TGTGCCTGGAGCCGGACTAGCGGGGGGGAGCAGTTCTTC. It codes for CAWSRTSGGEQFF.